A single sample is the source of the 31 T cell receptor beta chains below, sequenced in a study of CD8+ T cells in alopecia areata. It was cDNA, reverse transcribed from extracted RNA, that served as the sequencing template. Produced via immunoSEQ multiplex PCR; TCRdb's table is partial and in-frame only. Of nearly 110,000 clones listed, 84% were seen once; the top ten hold less than 30%. Indicated treatment: oral pan-JAK inhibitor, 5-10 mg twice daily. The specimen comprised CD8+ T cells sorted from blood, sampled at week 24, from a patient treated with tofacitinib. The receptor source for this set is a human donor with alopecia areata.

This clone was picked up one time. The V and J genes are TRBV7-6 and TRBJ2-3, with D perhaps being TRBD1 or TRBD2 (5 bases each). Between the trimmed V and J ends, which lost 5 bases and 6 bases, there was a span of 12 bases. In germline, CDR1 is SGHVS, CDR2 FNYEAQ. CDR3 length equals 13 residues. This chain's CDR3 is CASSPGTVDTQYF. Here the CDR3 DNA reads TGTGCCAGCAGCCCCGGGACCGTTGATACGCAGTATTTT.

The chain is built from TRBV15 and TRBJ1-1, with 9 bases lining up with TRBD1. The CDR3 is made up of 14 amino acids. Germline lookup yields CDR1 LNHNV and CDR2 YYDKDF (reference sequence). Trimming took 5 bases from V and 3 from J; bases not matched to a gene: 4. The chain's CDR3 is CATSFRTGDTEAFF. CDR3 sequence (DNA): TGTGCCACCAGCTTCCGGACAGGGGACACTGAAGCTTTCTTT.

The chain employs TRBV7-6 and TRBJ2-3; 7 positions agree with TRBD2. V lost 8 bases and J lost 2; bases outside the gene matches: 10. The CDR3 contains 15 residues. CDR1 SGHVS and CDR2 FNYEAQ come from the germline V gene. For the CDR3, the DNA is TGTGCCAGCTCCATTGGCGGGGGACTCACAGATACGCAGTATTTT. This codes for CASSIGGGLTDTQYF.

The rearrangement links TRBV4-1 to TRBJ1-2, with D perhaps matching TRBD1 (5 bases). The CDR3 spans 17 residues. Trimming removed 0 bases at V and 7 bases at J, with 21 bases between. Germline V gene data show CDR1 as MGHRA and CDR2 as YSYEKL. For the CDR3, the DNA is TGCGCCAGCAGCCAAGAATATGGAGGGGCAGTCTCCTTTGGCTACACCTTC. It specifies CASSQEYGGAVSFGYTF.

This sequence joins TRBV5-6 and TRBJ2-7; the D gene could be TRBD1 or TRBD2 (5 bases each). V lost 2 bases, J lost 4 bases, and 16 bases lay in between. Germline V CDR1 and CDR2: SGHDT, YYEEEE. This CDR3 has 15 residues. The CDR3 DNA reads as TGTGCCAGCAGCTTCGGGACCGCTCCGGCGTACGAGCAGTACTTC. This gives the protein CASSFGTAPAYEQYF.

The V gene is TRBV19, the J gene TRBJ2-1; 9 bases align to TRBD2. CDR1 and CDR2 from the germline V gene are LNHDA and SQIVND (reference sequence). Trimming removed 5 bases from V and 4 bases from J; junction bases left unmatched: 6. This CDR3 is built from 15 residues. In nucleotides, the CDR3 is TGTGCCAGTAGTGTGGTAGCGGGGGTTTACAATGAGCAGTTCTTC. This codes for CASSVVAGVYNEQFF.

In this sample, this clone turned up once. Here the CDR3 DNA reads TGCGCCAGCAGCCGGACCAAGGGGCCCATGAACACTGAAGCTTTCTTT. Translating gives CASSRTKGPMNTEAFF. This chain connects TRBV4-1 to TRBJ1-1, with D possibly matching TRBD1 (5 bases). Trimming removed 4 bases at V and 0 bases at J, with 15 bases between. Per germline, CDR1 MGHRA and CDR2 YSYEKL. This CDR3 comprises 16 residues.

The chain recombines TRBV7-9 with TRBJ2-7; 7 bases are a match to TRBD2. The V gene's germline CDR1 is SEHNR and CDR2 FQNEAQ (reference sequence). V trimming: 8 bases; J trimming: 0 bases; junction bases outside the gene matches: 7. CDR3 length: 14 residues. The CDR3 DNA sequence: TGTGCCAGCGCCGACGGCGGGAGCTCCTACGAGCAGTACTTC. Translation: CASADGGSSYEQYF.

The gene calls are TRBV27 and TRBJ2-7, with D uncertain. V lost 8 bases to trimming and J lost 6 bases, with 17 bases between them. This CDR3 region has 13 residues. Per the germline V gene, CDR1 is MNHEY and CDR2 is SMNVEV (reference sequence). The CDR3 DNA is TGTGCCAGCGGCTTTGGACCTAAATTCGAGCAGTACTTC. Protein sequence: CASGFGPKFEQYF.

V gene TRBV29-1 combines with J gene TRBJ2-4; no clear D gene. CDR1 and CDR2 (germline): SQVTM, ANQGSEA. This CDR3 is built from 12 residues. Trimming left V 4 bases short and J 1 base short, with 5 bases between. CDR3 sequence: CSVVGAKNIQYF. As DNA, the CDR3 is TGCAGCGTTGTGGGGGCCAAAAACATTCAGTACTTC.

The chain couples TRBV4-1 to TRBJ1-2; possibly TRBD1 for D (6 bases). The germline V gene has CDR1 MGHRA and CDR2 YSYEKL. The CDR3 contains 16 residues. V was clipped by 1 base and J by 3 bases, with 15 bases between them. CDR3 sequence: CASSQVFRGGDYGYTF. The CDR3 DNA sequence: TGCGCCAGCAGCCAAGTGTTTAGAGGGGGAGACTATGGCTACACCTTC.

The CDR3 protein is CASSWTGGSLFVNEQFF. As DNA, the CDR3 is TGTGCCAGCAGTTGGACAGGCGGTTCTTTATTCGTTAATGAGCAGTTCTTC. The chain has TRBV27 and TRBJ2-1; 7 positions agree with TRBD1. The CDR3 is 17 amino acids. The ends lost 4 bases at V and 7 bases at J; junction bases unmatched: 16. Germline V gives CDR1 MNHEY, CDR2 SMNVEV (reference sequence).

The chain joins TRBV27 to TRBJ1-5, with 7 nucleotides matching TRBD1. Germline CDR1 MNHEY, CDR2 SMNVEV (reference sequence). The CDR3 runs 16 residues. After removal of 1 base from V and 3 bases from J, the junction contained 6 bases not matched to a gene. The CDR3: CASSLYAGQYNQPQHF. CDR3 nucleotide sequence: TGTGCCAGCAGTTTATATGCGGGACAGTACAATCAGCCCCAGCATTTT.

V gene TRBV11-3 combines with J gene TRBJ1-1, with unresolved D. CDR1 and CDR2 from the germline V gene are SGHNT and YENEEA. Trimming stripped 1 base from V and 1 base from J, with 7 bases between. CDR3 length equals 14 residues. The CDR3 loop reads CASSLVHENTEAFF. The CDR3, as DNA: TGTGCCAGCAGCTTAGTTCATGAGAACACTGAAGCTTTCTTT.

The chain recombines TRBV13 with TRBJ2-7; D unclear. The CDR3 sequence is 15 residues long. V shed 2 bases and J shed 5 bases, with 16 bases lying between them. Germline V CDR1 and CDR2: PRHDT, FYEKMQ (reference sequence). The CDR3 nucleotides are TGTGCCAGCAGCTTAAGTAACATTGGCGGCCACGAGCAGTACTTC. Translated: CASSLSNIGGHEQYF.

The rearrangement uses TRBV7-3 and TRBJ1-2; D is ambiguous. Germline V gene sequence: CDR1 SGHTA, CDR2 FQGTGA. V was pared by 1 base and J by 2 bases, with 14 bases between. The CDR3 loop spans 16 amino acids. For the CDR3, the DNA is TGTGCCAGCAGCTTAATTCCGGGAAATAACAACTATGGCTACACCTTC. It translates to CASSLIPGNNNYGYTF.

The V gene is TRBV5-1, the J gene TRBJ2-3, with TRBD2 matching 12 bases. Germline V gene lookup returns CDR1 SGHRS and CDR2 YFSETQ. The CDR3 is 16 residues long. V lost 4 bases and J lost 2; bases outside the gene matches: 5. The CDR3 coding sequence is TGCGCCAGCAGCCTAGGACTAGCGGGGACCACAGATACGCAGTATTTT. The encoded protein is CASSLGLAGTTDTQYF.

This clone was seen once. This rearrangement joins TRBV15 to TRBJ2-1; possibly TRBD1 or TRBD2 for D (5 bases each). Germline CDR1 reads LNHNV; CDR2 reads YYDKDF (reference sequence). The CDR3 runs to 14 residues. V lost 5 bases and J lost 6, with 14 bases in between. CDR3 region: CATSRGLSGNEQFF. The DNA for the CDR3 is TGTGCCACCAGCCGGGGCCTTTCGGGCAATGAGCAGTTCTTC.

The genes are TRBV6-6 and TRBJ1-1; 7 nucleotides line up with TRBD1. The V segment lost 0 bases and the J segment 1 base; nucleotides outside the gene matches: 5. CDR3 length equals 16 residues. Germline V gene sequence: CDR1 MNHNY, CDR2 SVGAGI (reference sequence). Here the CDR3 reads CASSYSEGAGNTEAFF. The CDR3 region has the DNA TGTGCCAGCAGTTACTCAGAGGGGGCCGGGAACACTGAAGCTTTCTTT.

V gene TRBV4-1 combines with J gene TRBJ2-5; possible D gene TRBD2, 6 bases. V was cut by 5 bases and J by 2 bases, with 12 bases left in between. The CDR3 covers 14 residues. Germline lookup yields CDR1 MGHRA and CDR2 YSYEKL. As DNA, the CDR3 is TGCGCCAGCAGCTCGGGACTGCTTCAAGAGACCCAGTACTTC. Its protein product is CASSSGLLQETQYF.

The gene calls are TRBV2 and TRBJ2-1; TRBD2 agrees at 12 bases. The ends lost 4 bases at V and 3 bases at J; junction bases unmatched: 1. Germline values: CDR1 SNHLY, CDR2 FYNNEI. This CDR3 comprises 15 residues. The DNA for the CDR3 is TGTGCCAGCAGTGGGACTAGCGGGAACTACAATGAGCAGTTCTTC. Residues: CASSGTSGNYNEQFF. Complete variable domain (other parts from reference TRBV2 and TRBJ2-1): EPEVTQTPSHQVTQMGQEVILRCVPISNHLYFYWYRQILGQKVEFLVSFYNNEISEKSEIFDDQFSVERPDGSNFTLKIRSTKLEDSAMYFCASSGTSGNYNEQFFGPGTRLTVL.

This chain links TRBV4-3 with TRBJ2-1, with D possibly matching TRBD2 (5 bases). The V end lost 4 bases, the J end lost 3 bases, and 13 bases lay between the germline ends. This CDR3 region has 15 residues. CDR1 and CDR2 from the germline V gene are LGHNA and YSLEER. This CDR3 is CASSLMSGIYNEQFF. DNA of the CDR3: TGCGCCAGCAGCCTTATGTCGGGGATCTACAATGAGCAGTTCTTC.

The chain recombines TRBV9 with TRBJ2-1; 8 nucleotides agree with TRBD2. V was clipped by 7 bases and J by 2 bases; unmatched bases: 8. CDR3 size: 15 residues. In germline, CDR1 is SGDLS, CDR2 YYNGEE. The CDR3 sequence: CASSLAGGTYNEQFF. CDR3 nucleotides: TGTGCCAGCTCCTTGGCGGGGGGTACCTACAATGAGCAGTTCTTC.

The genes are TRBV11-2 and TRBJ2-4, with 8 positions matching TRBD1. CDR3 length: 16 amino acids. Losses at the gene ends were 7 bases for V and 6 bases for J; bases not matched to a gene: 14. CDR1 and CDR2 from the germline V gene are SGHAT and FQNNGV. The CDR3 DNA sequence: TGTGCCAGCAACCTGCCAGGGGGCTACCCCCCAAACATTCAGTACTTC. Translated, it gives CASNLPGGYPPNIQYF. The full variable domain, with the rest looked up from reference TRBV11-2 and TRBJ2-4, is EAGVAQSPRYKIIEKRQSVAFWCNPISGHATLYWYQQILGQGPKLLIQFQNNGVVDDSQLPKDRFSAERLKGVDSTLKIQPAKLEDSAVYLCASNLPGGYPPNIQYFGAGTRLSVL.

This sequence joins TRBV11-2 and TRBJ2-5, with D possibly matching TRBD1 (5 bases). There are 16 residues in the CDR3. With 2 bases removed from V and 1 base from J, the gap between germline ends came to 14 bases. Germline V gene sequence: CDR1 SGHAT, CDR2 FQNNGV. CDR3 region: CASSLNRQGSQETQYF. The CDR3 nucleotides are TGTGCCAGCAGCTTAAATCGGCAGGGTAGCCAAGAGACCCAGTACTTC.

CDR3 sequence reads: CASSYRVQPGNQPQHF. CDR3 bases: TGTGCCAGCAGTTACCGCGTCCAACCGGGCAATCAGCCCCAGCATTTT. The rearrangement uses TRBV6-6 and TRBJ1-5; the D is unclear. This CDR3 spans 16 amino acids. Germline V gene lookup returns CDR1 MNHNY and CDR2 SVGAGI (reference sequence). V shed 2 bases and J shed 2 bases, with 13 bases lying between them.

This clone occurred once. The chain uses TRBV27 and TRBJ1-4; 8 bases fit TRBD1. Germline loops: CDR1 MNHEY, CDR2 SMNVEV (reference sequence). V lost 5 bases, J lost 8 bases, and 4 bases stayed unmatched. The CDR3 covers 13 residues. The CDR3 nucleotides are TGTGCCAGCAGTATTTCAGGGGGCGAAAAACTGTTTTTT. Translated, it gives CASSISGGEKLFF.

The gene calls are TRBV9 and TRBJ2-1, with D hard to call. The V end was cut by 3 bases, the J end by 6 bases, with 4 bases between. Germline assignment: CDR1 SGDLS and CDR2 YYNGEE. This CDR3 has 11 residues. The CDR3 protein is CASSGSNEQFF. DNA for the CDR3: TGTGCCAGCAGCGGATCCAATGAGCAGTTCTTC.

This chain connects TRBV5-4 to TRBJ2-3; 11 bases fit TRBD2. The CDR3 loop spans 15 amino acids. Germline CDR1 reads SGHNT; CDR2 reads YYREEE (reference sequence). The V and J ends lost 2 bases and 3 bases, in that order; junction bases with no gene match: 2. The CDR3 DNA is TGTGCCAGCAGCTTTAGCGGGGGGGCAACAGATACGCAGTATTTT. As protein: CASSFSGGATDTQYF. The full variable domain, completed using reference TRBV5-4 and TRBJ2-3, is ETGVTQSPTHLIKTRGQQVTLRCSSQSGHNTVSWYQQALGQGPQFIFQYYREEENGRGNFPPRFSGLQFPNYSSELNVNALELDDSALYLCASSFSGGATDTQYFGPGTRLTVL.

The chain employs TRBV29-1 and TRBJ2-2; no clear D. Deletions cut 5 bases from V and 7 bases from J, with 11 bases between. CDR1 is SQVTM, CDR2 ANQGSEA, per germline. This CDR3 is built from 12 residues. CDR3 nucleotide sequence: TGCAGCGTTACACCGGGTGGCGGGGAGCTGTTTTTT. As protein: CSVTPGGGELFF.

The chain carries TRBV7-9 and TRBJ2-7, with D possibly TRBD2 on 6 matching bases. Trimming removed 5 bases at V and 3 bases at J, with 14 bases between. The CDR3 has 14 amino acids. CDR1 and CDR2 (germline): SEHNR, FQNEAQ (reference sequence). This chain's CDR3 is CASSPALGGYEQYF. In DNA, the CDR3 is TGTGCCAGCAGCCCTGCCCTGGGGGGCTACGAGCAGTACTTC. The full variable domain, rest sourced from reference TRBV7-9 and TRBJ2-7, is DTGVSQNPRHKITKRGQNVTFRCDPISEHNRLYWYRQTLGQGPEFLTYFQNEAQLEKSRLLSDRFSAERPKGSFSTLEIQRTEQGDSAMYLCASSPALGGYEQYFGPGTRLTVT.